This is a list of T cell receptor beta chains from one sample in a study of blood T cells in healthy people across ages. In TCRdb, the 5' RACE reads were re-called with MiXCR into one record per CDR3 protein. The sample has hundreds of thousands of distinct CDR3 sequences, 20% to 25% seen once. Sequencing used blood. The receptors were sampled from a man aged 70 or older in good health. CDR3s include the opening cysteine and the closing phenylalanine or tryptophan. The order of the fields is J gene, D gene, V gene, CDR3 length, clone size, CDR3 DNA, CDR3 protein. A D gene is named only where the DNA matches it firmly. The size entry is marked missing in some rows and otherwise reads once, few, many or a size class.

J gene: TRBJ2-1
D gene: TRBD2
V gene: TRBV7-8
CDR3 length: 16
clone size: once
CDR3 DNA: TGTGCCAGCAGCTTAGTTGCGGGAGGGATCTACAATGAGCAGTTCTTC
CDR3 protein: CASSLVAGGIYNEQFF

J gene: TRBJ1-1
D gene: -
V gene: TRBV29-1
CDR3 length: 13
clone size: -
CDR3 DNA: TGCAGCATCCTTCGGGGTCGGTTCACTGAAGCTTTCTTT
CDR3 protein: CSILRGRFTEAFF

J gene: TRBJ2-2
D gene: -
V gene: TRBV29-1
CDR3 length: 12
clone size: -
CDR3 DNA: TGCAGCGTTAAGACTGTCACCGGGGAGCTGTTTTTT
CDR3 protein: CSVKTVTGELFF

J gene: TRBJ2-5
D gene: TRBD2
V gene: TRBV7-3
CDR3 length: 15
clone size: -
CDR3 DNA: TGTGCCAGCAGCCCCGAGGGACTAGCGGGAGAGACCCAGTACTTC
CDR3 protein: CASSPEGLAGETQYF

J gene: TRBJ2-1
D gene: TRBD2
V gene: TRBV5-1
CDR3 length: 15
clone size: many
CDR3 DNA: TGTGCCAGCAGCTTGACTAGCGGGTCCTACAATGAGCAGTTCTTC
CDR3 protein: CASSLTSGSYNEQFF

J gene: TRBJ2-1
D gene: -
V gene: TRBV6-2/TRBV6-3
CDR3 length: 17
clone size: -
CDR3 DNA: TGTGCCAGCACTAGTCCCGGCCTGACCGACGTGCACAATGAGCAGTTCTTC
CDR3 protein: CASTSPGLTDVHNEQFF

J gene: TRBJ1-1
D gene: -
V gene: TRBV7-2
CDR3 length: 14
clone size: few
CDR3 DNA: TGTGCCAGCAGCCGCGTGGGGGTTTGGACTGAAGCTTTCTTT
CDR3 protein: CASSRVGVWTEAFF

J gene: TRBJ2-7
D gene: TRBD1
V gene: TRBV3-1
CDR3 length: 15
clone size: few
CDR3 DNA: TGTGCCAGCAGCCAAAAACCGGGACAGGGCTACGAGCAGTACTTC
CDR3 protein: CASSQKPGQGYEQYF

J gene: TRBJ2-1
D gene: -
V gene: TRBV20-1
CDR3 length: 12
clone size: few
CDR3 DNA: TGCAGTGCTGTACGCGGAAACAATGAGCAGTTCTTC
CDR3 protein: CSAVRGNNEQFF

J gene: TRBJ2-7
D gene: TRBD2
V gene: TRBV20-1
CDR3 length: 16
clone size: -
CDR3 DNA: TGCAGTGCTAGAGCCCTACGGGAGGGAGGGCGTTACGAGCAGTACTTC
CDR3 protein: CSARALREGGRYEQYF

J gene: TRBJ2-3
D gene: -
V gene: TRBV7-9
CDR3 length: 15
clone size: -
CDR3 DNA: TGTGCCAGCGCCAGGGGCGGGTTACTCACGTATACGCAGTATTTT
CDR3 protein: CASARGGLLTYTQYF

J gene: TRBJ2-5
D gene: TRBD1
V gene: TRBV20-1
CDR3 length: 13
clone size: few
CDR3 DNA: TGCAGTGCTAGAGATCACAGGGGGGAGGCCCAGTACTTC
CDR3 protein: CSARDHRGEAQYF

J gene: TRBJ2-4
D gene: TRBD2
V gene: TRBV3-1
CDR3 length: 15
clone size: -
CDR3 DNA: TGTGCCAGCAGCCAAGATAAGGTAGCGGGCGGCATTCAGTACTTC
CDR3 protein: CASSQDKVAGGIQYF

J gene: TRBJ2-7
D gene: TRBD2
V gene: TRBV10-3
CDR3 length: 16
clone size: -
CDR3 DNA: TGTGCCATCAGTTCCGGGACTAGCGGGAGCCGCTACGAGCAGTACTTC
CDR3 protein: CAISSGTSGSRYEQYF

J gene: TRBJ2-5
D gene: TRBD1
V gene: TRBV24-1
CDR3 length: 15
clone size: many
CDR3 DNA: TGTGCCACCAGTGATCGGGGGACAGGGCGAGAGACCCAGTACTTC
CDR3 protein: CATSDRGTGRETQYF

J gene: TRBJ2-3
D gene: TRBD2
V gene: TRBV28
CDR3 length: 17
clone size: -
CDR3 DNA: TGTGCCAGCAGTTCCCCGGGACTAGCGGGAGAGATAGATACGCAGTATTTT
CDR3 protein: CASSSPGLAGEIDTQYF

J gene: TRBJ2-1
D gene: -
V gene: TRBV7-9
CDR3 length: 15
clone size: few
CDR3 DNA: TGTGCCAGCAGCACGAAAGATACAGGTCACAATGAGCAGTTCTTC
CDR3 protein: CASSTKDTGHNEQFF

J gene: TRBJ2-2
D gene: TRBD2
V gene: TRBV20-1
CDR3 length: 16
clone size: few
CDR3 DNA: TGCAGTGCTTCTAACTTAGCGGGATCGAACACCGGGGAGCTGTTTTTT
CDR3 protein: CSASNLAGSNTGELFF

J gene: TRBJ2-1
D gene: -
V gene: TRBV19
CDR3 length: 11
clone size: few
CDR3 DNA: TGTGCCAGTAGTAAAGACAATGAGCAGTTCTTC
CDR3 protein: CASSKDNEQFF

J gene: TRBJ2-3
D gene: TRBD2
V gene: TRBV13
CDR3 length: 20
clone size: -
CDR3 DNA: TGTGCCAGCAGCTTAAGGCTGGGGACTAGCGGGAGAAAAGGGTCAGATACGCAGTATTTT
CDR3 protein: CASSLRLGTSGRKGSDTQYF

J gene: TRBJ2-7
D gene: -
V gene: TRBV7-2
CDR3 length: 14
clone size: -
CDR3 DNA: TGTGCCAGCAGCTTTGCCGGGACTCCTCTTGAGCAGTACTTC
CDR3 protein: CASSFAGTPLEQYF

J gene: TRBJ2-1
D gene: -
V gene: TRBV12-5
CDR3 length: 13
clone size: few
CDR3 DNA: TGTGCTAGTGGTGGCGGGACAGACAATGAGCAGTTCTTC
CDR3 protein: CASGGGTDNEQFF

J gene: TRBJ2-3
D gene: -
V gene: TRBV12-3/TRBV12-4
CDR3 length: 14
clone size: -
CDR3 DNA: TGTGCCAGCAGTTGGGGCAGGGGTACAGATGCGCAGTATTTT
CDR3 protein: CASSWGRGTDAQYF

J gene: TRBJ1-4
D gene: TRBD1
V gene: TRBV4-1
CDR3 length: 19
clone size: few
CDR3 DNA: TGCGCCAGCAGCCAAGTAAGGGACAGAGCGTCCCCAACTAATGAAAAACTGTTTTTT
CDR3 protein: CASSQVRDRASPTNEKLFF

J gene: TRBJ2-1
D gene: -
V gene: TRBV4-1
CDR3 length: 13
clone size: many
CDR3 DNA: TGCGCCAGCAGCCAAGTTCAGCACCTACAGCAGTTCTTC
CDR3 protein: CASSQVQHLQQFF

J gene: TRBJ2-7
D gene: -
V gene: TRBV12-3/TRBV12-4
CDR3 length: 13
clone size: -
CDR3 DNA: TGTGCCAGCAGTTTAGGGTACGGGAGAGAGCAGTACTTC
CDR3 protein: CASSLGYGREQYF

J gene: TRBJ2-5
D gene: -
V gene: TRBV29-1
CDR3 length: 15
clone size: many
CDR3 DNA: TGCAGCGTGCAGCGAGGTTCAGACCCTCAAGAGACCCAGTACTTC
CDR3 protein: CSVQRGSDPQETQYF

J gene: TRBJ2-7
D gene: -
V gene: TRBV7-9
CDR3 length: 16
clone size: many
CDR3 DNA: TGTGCCAGCAGCCCGGGGCTGGGGACTGGGGGGAACGAGCAGTACTTC
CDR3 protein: CASSPGLGTGGNEQYF

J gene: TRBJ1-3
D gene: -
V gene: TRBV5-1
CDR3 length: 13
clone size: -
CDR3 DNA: TGCGCCAGCAACCAGGGTTCTGGAAACACCATATATTTT
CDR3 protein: CASNQGSGNTIYF

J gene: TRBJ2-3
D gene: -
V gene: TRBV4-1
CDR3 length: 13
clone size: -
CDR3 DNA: TGCGCCAGCAGCCAAGGTTCCCCGGGACTGCAGTATTTT
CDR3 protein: CASSQGSPGLQYF

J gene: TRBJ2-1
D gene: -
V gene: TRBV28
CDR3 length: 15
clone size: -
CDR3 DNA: TGTGCCAGCAGTTTGGGCCCGTACTCGGGCAATGAGCAGTTCTTC
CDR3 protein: CASSLGPYSGNEQFF

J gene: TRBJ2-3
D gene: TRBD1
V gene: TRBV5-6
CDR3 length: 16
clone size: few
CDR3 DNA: TGTGCCAGCAGCGCGACCGGGACAGGGGGCCCAGATACGCAGTATTTT
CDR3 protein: CASSATGTGGPDTQYF

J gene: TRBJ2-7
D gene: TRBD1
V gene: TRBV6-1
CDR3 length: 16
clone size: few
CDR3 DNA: TGTGCCAGCAGTGAGTTGGGACAGGGGACATCCTACGAGCAGTACTTC
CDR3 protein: CASSELGQGTSYEQYF

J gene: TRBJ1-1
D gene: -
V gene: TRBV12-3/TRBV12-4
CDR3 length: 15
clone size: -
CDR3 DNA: TGTGCCAGCAGTTCCACGCCCTCAGGGGTGTCCGAAGCTTTCTTT
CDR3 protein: CASSSTPSGVSEAFF

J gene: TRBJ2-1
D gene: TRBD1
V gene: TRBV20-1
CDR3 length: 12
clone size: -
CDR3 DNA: TGCAGTGCTGTACGACAGGGGAGTGAGCAGTTCTTC
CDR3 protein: CSAVRQGSEQFF

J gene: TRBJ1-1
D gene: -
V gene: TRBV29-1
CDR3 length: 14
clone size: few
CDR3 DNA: TGCAGCACAACCATGGGCACGGGGGGCACTGAAGCTTTCTTT
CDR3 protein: CSTTMGTGGTEAFF

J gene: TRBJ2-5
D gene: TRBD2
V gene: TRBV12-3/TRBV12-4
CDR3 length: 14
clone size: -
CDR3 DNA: TGTGCCAGCAGTTTCAGCGGGAGCGTACAGACCCAGTACTTC
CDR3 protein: CASSFSGSVQTQYF

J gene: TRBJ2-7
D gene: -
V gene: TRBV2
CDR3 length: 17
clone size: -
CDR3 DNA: TGTGCCAGCAGGGCCACTATATTAGTAAGAAGCTCCTACGAGCAGTACTTC
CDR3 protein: CASRATILVRSSYEQYF

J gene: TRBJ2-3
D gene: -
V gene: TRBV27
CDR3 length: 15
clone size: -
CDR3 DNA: TGTGCCAGCAGTTTTTCCCAGCGGCGCACAGATACGCAGTATTTT
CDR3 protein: CASSFSQRRTDTQYF

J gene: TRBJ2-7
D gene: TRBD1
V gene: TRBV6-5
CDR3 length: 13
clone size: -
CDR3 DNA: TGTGCCAGCACGGGGACAGGTTCGAACGAGCAGTACTTC
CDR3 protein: CASTGTGSNEQYF

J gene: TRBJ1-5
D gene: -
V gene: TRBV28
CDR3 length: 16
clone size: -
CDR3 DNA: TGTGCCAGCACCCGAGGGGACGAATTTAGCAATCAGCCCCAGCATTTT
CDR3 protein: CASTRGDEFSNQPQHF

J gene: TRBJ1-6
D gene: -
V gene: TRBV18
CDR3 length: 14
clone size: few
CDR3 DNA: TGTGCCAGCTCACCGGGGGGAAAGGATTCACCCCTCCACTTT
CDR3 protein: CASSPGGKDSPLHF

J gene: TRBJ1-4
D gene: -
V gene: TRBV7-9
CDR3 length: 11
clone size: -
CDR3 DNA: TGTGCCAGCAGCTTTAAGGAAAAACTGTTTTTT
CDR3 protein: CASSFKEKLFF

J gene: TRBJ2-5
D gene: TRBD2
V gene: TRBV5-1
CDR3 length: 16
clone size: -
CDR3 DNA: TGCGCCAGCAGTCGTGCTAGCGGGATAGTTGGAGAGACCCAGTACTTC
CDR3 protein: CASSRASGIVGETQYF

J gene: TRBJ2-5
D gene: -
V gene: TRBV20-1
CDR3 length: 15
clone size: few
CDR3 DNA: TGCAGTGCTAGAATAGCAGGGGCTTACCAAGAGACCCAGTACTTC
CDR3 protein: CSARIAGAYQETQYF

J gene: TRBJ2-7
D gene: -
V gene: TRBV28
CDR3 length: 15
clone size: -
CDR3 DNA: TGTGCCAGCAGTTTATCCGCCAGGAGCTCCTACGAGCAGTACTTC
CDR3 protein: CASSLSARSSYEQYF

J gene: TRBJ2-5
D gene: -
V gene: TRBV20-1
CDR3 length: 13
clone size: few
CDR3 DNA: TGCAGTGGGGGCGCCCGCCCGGGGGAGACCCAGTACTTC
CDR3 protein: CSGGARPGETQYF